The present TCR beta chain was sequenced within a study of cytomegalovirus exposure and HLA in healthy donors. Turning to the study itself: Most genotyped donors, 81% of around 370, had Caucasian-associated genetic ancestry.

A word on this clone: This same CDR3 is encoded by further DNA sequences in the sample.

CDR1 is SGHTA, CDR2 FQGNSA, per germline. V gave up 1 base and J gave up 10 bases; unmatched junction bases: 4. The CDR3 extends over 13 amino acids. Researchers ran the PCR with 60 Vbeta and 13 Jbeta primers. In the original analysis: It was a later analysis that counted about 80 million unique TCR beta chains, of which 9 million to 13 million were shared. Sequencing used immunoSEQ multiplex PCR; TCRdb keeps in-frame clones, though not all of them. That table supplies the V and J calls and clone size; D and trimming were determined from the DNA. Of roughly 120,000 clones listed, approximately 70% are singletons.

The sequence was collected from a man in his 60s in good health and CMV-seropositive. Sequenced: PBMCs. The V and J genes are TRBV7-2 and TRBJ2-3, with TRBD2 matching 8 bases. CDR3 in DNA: TGTGCCAGCAGCTTAGGGGGACTAGGCGCGCAGTATTTT. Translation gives CASSLGGLGAQYF.